These 21 T cell receptor beta chains came from one sample sequenced in a study of T cell responses to AZD1222 COVID-19 vaccine. The assay was immunoSEQ multiplex PCR, and TCRdb's table has in-frame clones only and misses some. Of tens of thousands of clones in the sample, roughly 84% are singletons; the top ten hold about an eighth. Specimen: peripheral blood, collected on day 0 of AZD1222 vaccination. The receptors here all came from an adult in good health.

The chain uses TRBV5-6 and TRBJ1-2, with a tentative D call TRBD1 (5 bases). CDR1 and CDR2 from the germline V gene are SGHDT and YYEEEE. This CDR3 contains 15 residues. Trimming took 4 bases from V and 1 from J, leaving 14 bases between them. The CDR3, as DNA: TGTGCCAGCAGCAAGAGAGACAGTGGTAACTATGGCTACACCTTC. Its protein product is CASSKRDSGNYGYTF.

This clone showed up just once. The chain links TRBV19 to TRBJ2-3; D tentatively reads TRBD1 or TRBD2 (6 bases each). The ends were cut back, 1 base at V and 3 bases at J, with 11 bases in the middle. The CDR3 runs 15 residues. Per germline, CDR1 LNHDA and CDR2 SQIVND (reference sequence). The CDR3 region is CASSIGGGPTDTQYF. The CDR3 nucleotides are TGTGCCAGTAGTATAGGAGGGGGGCCAACAGATACGCAGTATTTT.

The CDR3 sequence: CASTPLWGPITDSSNQPQHF. The CDR3 DNA reads TGTGCCAGTACCCCGCTTTGGGGACCGATAACTGATAGTAGCAATCAGCCCCAGCATTTT. This chain connects TRBV19 to TRBJ1-5, with a possible D match to TRBD1 (5 bases). The CDR3 length is 20 residues. V was clipped by 7 bases and J by 0 bases, with 28 bases between them. Germline assignment: CDR1 LNHDA and CDR2 SQIVND (reference sequence).

Note on this clone: One end of the junction fails to match germline, which may point to a read error. The chain employs TRBV7-7 and TRBJ1-3; D is undetermined. Germline CDR1 is SSHAT and CDR2 is FNYEAQ (reference sequence). CDR3 length: 13 residues. The CDR3 sequence: CASSLFDGNTIYF. CDR3 sequence (DNA): TGTGCTAGCAGCTTATTCGATGGAAACACCATATATTTT.

This clone came up once. This chain connects TRBV5-1 to TRBJ1-2; D remains unclear. The CDR3 sequence is 13 residues long. V shed 5 bases and J shed 8 bases, with 16 bases lying between them. From germline, CDR1 is SGHRS and CDR2 YFSETQ. The CDR3 protein is CASRPSPREGYTF. CDR3 bases: TGCGCCAGCAGACCGTCCCCAAGGGAGGGCTACACCTTC.

V gene TRBV6-7 combines with J gene TRBJ2-1; weak D call: TRBD1 (5 bases). TRBV6-7 is an open reading frame whose function is uncertain. The V gene lost 10 bases and the J gene lost 2 bases, with 21 bases spanning the gap. The CDR3 contains 16 residues. This chain's CDR3 is CATQHVGQKTYNEQFF. CDR3 sequence (DNA): TGTGCCACTCAACACGTAGGACAAAAAACCTACAATGAGCAGTTCTTC.

The V gene is TRBV6-6, the J gene TRBJ1-4; TRBD1 is a possible D gene (6 bases). CDR3 size: 15 residues. Germline V gives CDR1 MNHNY, CDR2 SVGAGI (reference sequence). V lost 2 bases and J lost 5, with 12 bases in between. CDR3 sequence reads: CASSYDRGWNEKLFF. Here the CDR3 DNA reads TGTGCCAGCAGTTACGATAGGGGGTGGAATGAAAAACTGTTTTTT.

V is TRBV6-5 and J is TRBJ1-4; perhaps TRBD1 as D (5 bases). V lost 7 bases, J lost 13 bases, and 19 bases lay in between. From germline, CDR1 is MNHEY and CDR2 SVGAGI. CDR3 length equals 13 residues. CDR3 residues: CASTSYTGRGLFF. In nucleotides, the CDR3 is TGTGCCAGCACCTCTTACACAGGCCGGGGACTGTTTTTT.

This clone was counted once. V is TRBV7-8 and J is TRBJ1-5; D is uncertain. This CDR3 has 14 amino acids. Trimming shortened V by 1 base and J by 9 bases, and 13 bases separated the two germline ends. Germline V gene sequence: CDR1 SGHVS, CDR2 FQNEAQ. The CDR3 sequence: CASSLVLGPRPQHF. In DNA form, the CDR3 reads TGTGCCAGCAGCTTAGTTCTGGGCCCTCGGCCCCAGCATTTT.

The chain combines TRBV10-1 with TRBJ2-7, with 9 bases matching TRBD1. The CDR3 spans 15 residues. The germline V gene has CDR1 WNHNN and CDR2 SYGVQD (reference sequence). Germline trimming cut 8 bases from V and 5 bases from J; bases unmatched to any gene: 13. The CDR3 loop reads CASRPEHRGLHEQYF. The CDR3, as DNA: TGCGCCAGCCGACCGGAGCACAGGGGGCTCCACGAGCAGTACTTC.

This sequence joins TRBV7-2 and TRBJ1-1; no reliable D call. Trimming removed 6 bases from V and 1 base from J, with 9 bases in between. Looked up from germline, CDR1 is SGHTA and CDR2 is FQGNSA. This CDR3 region has 13 residues. CDR3 bases: TGTGCCAGCAGTTGGTCTTGGAACACTGAAGCTTTCTTT. This gives the protein CASSWSWNTEAFF.

This chain joins TRBV7-8 and TRBJ2-7; TRBD2 matches 11 bases. Germline CDR1 reads SGHVS; CDR2 reads FQNEAQ. The CDR3 runs to 15 residues. The J segment lost 1 base and the V segment lost 3 bases, leaving 2 bases of the junction unmatched. Here the CDR3 DNA reads TGTGCCAGCAGCTTCTCTAGCGGGGGGTCCTACGAGCAGTACTTC. Protein product: CASSFSSGGSYEQYF.

The CDR3 reads CSARQGTNTEAFF. As DNA, the CDR3 is TGCAGCGCACGACAGGGGACGAACACTGAAGCTTTCTTT. The chain has TRBV29-1 and TRBJ1-1, with 8 bases identical to TRBD1. Losses at the gene ends were 7 bases for V and 1 base for J; bases not matched to a gene: 5. The CDR3 runs to 13 residues. CDR1 SQVTM and CDR2 ANQGSEA come from the germline V gene.

This clone was seen a handful of times. CDR3 DNA sequence: TGTGCCAGCAGTAGGGGGTACACAAACTACGAGCAGTACTTC. Protein: CASSRGYTNYEQYF. The chain recombines TRBV6-5 with TRBJ2-7; possible D gene TRBD1, 6 bases. Germline lookup yields CDR1 MNHEY and CDR2 SVGAGI. Trimming left V 5 bases short and J 3 bases short, with 14 bases between. CDR3 length: 14 residues.

The J gene is TRBJ2-5, the V gene TRBV5-1; 8 bases are a match to TRBD1. This CDR3 contains 13 residues. Germline V CDR1 and CDR2: SGHRS, YFSETQ. Germline trimming cut 4 bases from V and 5 bases from J; bases unmatched to any gene: 4. CDR3 nucleotides: TGCGCCAGCAGCCAGCGGACAGGGGAGACCCAGTACTTC. This encodes CASSQRTGETQYF.

The chain links TRBV6-5 to TRBJ1-6, with D possibly matching TRBD1 (5 bases). The CDR3 contains 13 residues. Germline values: CDR1 MNHEY, CDR2 SVGAGI. The V and J ends lost 6 bases and 9 bases respectively, with 12 bases between them. The CDR3 DNA reads as TGTGCCAGCAGACCGGGGGTGGTTTCACCCCTCCACTTT. Translation gives CASRPGVVSPLHF.

This chain connects TRBV10-3 to TRBJ2-5; D uncertain. The CDR3 is 14 amino acids. Germline CDR1 reads ENHRY; CDR2 reads SYGVKD. Trimming took 10 bases from V and 2 from J, leaving 17 bases between them. CDR3 DNA sequence: TGTGCCACCCAAAAGGCCGAGTCACAAGAGACCCAGTACTTC. Translating gives CATQKAESQETQYF.

The rearrangement uses TRBV6-6 and TRBJ2-7; D is undetermined. The CDR3 contains 12 residues. Trimming removed 6 bases from V and 3 bases from J, with 9 bases in between. The germline gives CDR1 MNHNY, CDR2 SVGAGI (reference sequence). The CDR3 DNA follows: TGTGCCAGCAGCCTGATAGGCTACGAGCAGTACTTC. It translates to CASSLIGYEQYF.

This rearrangement joins TRBV10-1 to TRBJ1-1, with unresolved D. V lost 6 bases and J 2 bases, leaving 13 bases between the germline ends. The CDR3 loop spans 14 amino acids. CDR1 and CDR2 (germline): WNHNN, SYGVQD (reference sequence). Written as DNA, the CDR3 is TGCGCCAGCAGGAGCCCTGGTCCTAACACTGAAGCTTTCTTT. It codes for CASRSPGPNTEAFF.

The V gene is TRBV21-1, the J gene TRBJ1-4; the table's D gene call, TRBD1, was not cross checked with the DNA. TRBV21-1 corresponds to a pseudogene. The CDR3 has 16 residues. The CDR3 nucleotides read TGTGCCAGCAGCAAAGCGCTTAGGGGTTATCGGGAAAAACTGTTTTTT. Translated: CASSKALRGYREKLFF.

The chain recombines TRBV7-8 with TRBJ2-1; 9 bases map to TRBD2. Germline CDR1 SGHVS, CDR2 FQNEAQ. This CDR3 has 17 residues. Trimming at V came to 5 bases and at J to 4 bases, leaving 12 bases not matched to a gene. The CDR3 sequence: CASSRGSGGSPYNEQFF. For the CDR3, the DNA is TGTGCCAGCAGCCGAGGTAGCGGGGGTTCCCCTTACAATGAGCAGTTCTTC. Complete variable domain (other parts from reference TRBV7-8 and TRBJ2-1): GAGVSQSPRYKVAKRGQDVALRCDPISGHVSLFWYQQALGQGPEFLTYFQNEAQLDKSGLPSDRFFAERPEGSVSTLKIQRTQQEDSAVYLCASSRGSGGSPYNEQFFGPGTRLTVL.